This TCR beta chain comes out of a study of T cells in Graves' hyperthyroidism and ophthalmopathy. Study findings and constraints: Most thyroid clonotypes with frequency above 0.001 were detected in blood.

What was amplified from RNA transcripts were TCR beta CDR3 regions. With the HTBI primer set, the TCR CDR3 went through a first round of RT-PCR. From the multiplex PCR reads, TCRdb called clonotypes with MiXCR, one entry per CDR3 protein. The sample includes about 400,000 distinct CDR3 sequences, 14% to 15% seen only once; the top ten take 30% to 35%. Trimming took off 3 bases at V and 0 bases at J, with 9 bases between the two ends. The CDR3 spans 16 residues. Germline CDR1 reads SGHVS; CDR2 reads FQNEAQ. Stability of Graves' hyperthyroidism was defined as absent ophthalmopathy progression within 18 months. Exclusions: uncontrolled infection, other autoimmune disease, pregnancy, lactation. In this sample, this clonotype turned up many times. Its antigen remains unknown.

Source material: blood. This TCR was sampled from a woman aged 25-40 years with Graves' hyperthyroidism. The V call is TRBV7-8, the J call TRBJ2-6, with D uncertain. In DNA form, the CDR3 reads TGTGCCAGCAGCTTGGATGGGGTCTCTGGGGCCAACGTCCTGACTTTC. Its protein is CASSLDGVSGANVLTF.